These T cell receptor beta chains were read from a single sample in a study of shared clonotypes between healthy human individuals. Assay used: immunoSEQ multiplex PCR; TCRdb lists only in-frame clones, some missing. The sample has about 1 million clones, approximately 70% seen once. The sequenced sample consisted of memory CD4+ T cells sorted from blood. Receptor source: a man in his late teens or twenties in good health. Both conserved end residues are part of each CDR3. D genes are given only for firm matches. Clone size is not always given. Where it is, it says once, few, many or a class for expanded clones.

j_call | v_call | d_call | clone_size | cdr3_aa | cdr3_nt
TRBJ1-2 | TRBV30 | - | - | CAWSPTGNYGYTF | TGTGCCTGGAGTCCCACAGGGAACTATGGCTACACCTTC
TRBJ1-6 | TRBV6-1 | - | few | CASSEGTDPHF | TGTGCCAGCAGTGAAGGGACCGACCCCCACTTT
TRBJ1-1 | TRBV25-1 | - | - | CASSEAGMNTEAFF | TGTGCCAGCAGTGAGGCAGGAATGAACACTGAAGCTTTCTTT
TRBJ1-3 | TRBV2 | - | - | CASSAIASGNTIYF | TGTGCCAGCAGTGCGATAGCCTCTGGAAACACCATATATTTT
TRBJ1-1 | TRBV5-1 | - | - | CASSLKMGTEAFF | TGCGCCAGCAGCTTGAAGATGGGCACTGAAGCTTTCTTT
TRBJ1-4 | TRBV7-9 | - | - | CASRLQGNEKLFF | TGTGCCAGCAGGTTACAGGGTAATGAAAAACTGTTTTTT
TRBJ2-1 | TRBV4-1 | TRBD2 | - | CASSQDIGGRATEQFF | TGCGCCAGCAGCCAAGATATCGGCGGGAGGGCCACAGAGCAGTTCTTC
TRBJ1-1 | TRBV7-9 | - | - | CASSPRRPGTEAFF | TGTGCCAGCAGCCCCCGTCGACCCGGGACTGAAGCTTTCTTT
TRBJ1-6 | TRBV18 | - | - | CASSPPGSYNSPLHF | TGTGCCAGCTCACCACCTGGCTCCTATAATTCACCCCTCCACTTT
TRBJ1-4 | TRBV7-9 | - | - | CASSRRDEKLFF | TGTGCCAGCAGCCGACGGGATGAAAAACTGTTTTTT
TRBJ2-7 | TRBV7-7 | - | once | CASSATGSYEQYF | TGTGCTAGCAGCGCCACAGGGTCCTACGAGCAGTACTTC
TRBJ2-4 | TRBV27 | - | - | CASSLRGGSRWDIQYF | TGTGCCAGCAGTCTCAGGGGGGGCAGCAGGTGGGACATTCAGTACTTC
TRBJ2-5 | TRBV2 | - | few | CASKDSPGGTQYF | TGTGCCAGCAAGGACTCTCCTGGGGGGACCCAGTACTTC
TRBJ1-1 | TRBV4-3 | - | - | CASSPDGLGDTEAFF | TGCGCCAGCAGCCCGGACGGCCTGGGGGACACTGAAGCTTTCTTT
TRBJ1-2 | TRBV7-9 | - | - | CASSPMGLYGYTF | TGTGCCAGCAGCCCAATGGGGCTCTATGGCTACACCTTC
TRBJ2-3 | TRBV4-2 | - | - | CASSHAGVTDTQYF | TGTGCCAGCAGCCACGCCGGAGTCACAGATACGCAGTATTTT
TRBJ2-5 | TRBV10-3 | TRBD1 | once | CAISAGQGETQYF | TGTGCCATTTCAGCCGGACAGGGTGAGACCCAGTACTTC
TRBJ1-3 | TRBV21-1 | - | once | CASSKGEDSGNTIYF | TGTGCCAGCAGCAAAGGGGAGGACTCTGGAAACACCATATATTTT
TRBJ2-2 | TRBV7-2 | - | - | CASTSGTTGELFF | TGTGCCAGCACCTCCGGCACTACCGGGGAGCTGTTTTTT
TRBJ1-1 | TRBV18 | - | - | CASSPGGANTEAFF | TGTGCCAGCTCACCCGGGGGCGCGAACACTGAAGCTTTCTTT
TRBJ2-7 | TRBV7-2 | TRBD1 | - | CASSSGQGLTSSYEQYF | TGTGCCAGCAGTTCGGGACAGGGTTTGACGAGCTCCTACGAGCAGTACTTC
TRBJ2-5 | TRBV5-6 | TRBD1 | - | CASSFGQGQETQYF | TGTGCCAGCAGCTTCGGACAGGGGCAAGAGACCCAGTACTTC
TRBJ1-6 | TRBV6-6 | - | - | CATRARANSPLHF | TGTGCTACCCGGGCACGGGCAAATTCACCCCTCCACTTT
TRBJ2-7 | TRBV4-1 | TRBD1 | - | CASSQTGVTYEQYF | TGCGCCAGCAGCCAGACAGGGGTAACCTACGAGCAGTACTTC
TRBJ2-1 | TRBV4-1 | - | - | CASSQVGRNEQFF | TGCGCCAGCAGCCAAGTAGGAAGGAATGAGCAGTTCTTC
TRBJ2-7 | TRBV10-2 | TRBD1 | - | CASSPGQGRVEQYF | TGCGCCAGCAGCCCGGGACAGGGAAGAGTCGAGCAGTACTTC
TRBJ2-5 | TRBV4-3 | TRBD1 | - | CASSQAGTEENVKETQYF | TGCGCCAGCAGCCAAGCAGGGACAGAGGAAAATGTTAAAGAGACCCAGTACTTC
TRBJ2-3 | TRBV4-1 | TRBD2 | - | CASSQSGRLAGGDTQYF | TGCGCCAGCAGCCAAAGTGGGAGACTAGCGGGGGGAGATACGCAGTATTTT
TRBJ1-5 | TRBV19 | - | - | CASKDSWNSNQPQHF | TGTGCCAGTAAGGACAGCTGGAATAGCAATCAGCCCCAGCATTTT
TRBJ1-1 | TRBV11-2 | - | - | CASSLDLRGMGAFF | TGTGCCAGCAGCTTAGATCTGAGGGGGATGGGAGCTTTCTTT
TRBJ2-1 | TRBV4-1 | - | - | CASSQEGWTTLAVEQFF | TGCGCCAGCAGCCAAGAAGGTTGGACTACTCTCGCGGTTGAGCAGTTCTTC
TRBJ1-4 | TRBV6-1 | TRBD1 | - | CASGEVGTGTNEKLFF | TGTGCCAGCGGTGAAGTCGGGACAGGGACTAATGAAAAACTGTTTTTT
TRBJ2-1 | TRBV4-3 | TRBD2 | - | CASSQDLPLAGLPREQFF | TGCGCCAGCAGCCAAGATCTTCCCCTAGCGGGCCTACCGAGGGAGCAGTTCTTC
TRBJ2-2 | TRBV18 | TRBD2 | - | CASSLWTSGTNTGELFF | TGTGCCAGCTCACTATGGACTAGCGGGACGAACACCGGGGAGCTGTTTTTT
TRBJ2-5 | TRBV7-8 | - | many | CASSLDGKRQETQYF | TGTGCCAGCAGCTTAGACGGGAAGCGGCAAGAGACCCAGTACTTC
TRBJ2-1 | TRBV21-1 | - | - | CASSKWDNEQFF | TGTGCCAGCAGCAAATGGGACAATGAGCAGTTCTTC
TRBJ2-5 | TRBV19 | - | - | CASTQGGEEGETQYF | TGTGCCAGTACCCAGGGGGGTGAGGAGGGAGAGACCCAGTACTTC
TRBJ1-5 | TRBV7-3 | - | once | CASSHKRRRSNQPQHF | TGTGCCAGCAGCCACAAGAGGCGGAGGAGCAATCAGCCCCAGCATTTT
TRBJ1-2 | TRBV19 | - | - | CASSTPVSRTLGYTF | TGTGCCAGTAGTACCCCCGTTTCACGCACCCTTGGCTACACCTTC
TRBJ1-1 | TRBV7-9 | - | once | CASSLDPGRTEAFF | TGTGCCAGCAGCTTAGATCCGGGAAGGACTGAAGCTTTCTTT
TRBJ1-2 | TRBV28 | - | - | CASSRGLPQGGGYTF | TGTGCCAGCAGCCGGGGACTCCCCCAGGGTGGCGGCTACACCTTC
TRBJ2-1 | TRBV5-1 | TRBD1 | once | CASSLGGTGGAQQFF | TGCGCCAGCAGCTTGGGTGGGACAGGGGGCGCCCAGCAGTTCTTC
TRBJ1-2 | TRBV27 | TRBD1 | - | CASSSGQGKGANYGYTF | TGTGCCAGCAGTAGCGGACAGGGAAAAGGAGCTAACTATGGCTACACCTTC
TRBJ2-3 | TRBV7-3 | TRBD2 | many | CASSLGLAGADTQYF | TGTGCCAGCAGCTTAGGGCTAGCGGGGGCAGATACGCAGTATTTT
TRBJ1-6 | TRBV27 | - | - | CASRLDSNNSPLHF | TGTGCCAGCAGACTCGACAGCAATAATTCACCCCTCCACTTT
TRBJ2-7 | TRBV30 | - | - | CAWSVSGGLGYEQYF | TGTGCCTGGAGTGTATCCGGGGGCCTAGGCTACGAGCAGTACTTC
TRBJ2-7 | TRBV28 | TRBD1 | - | CASSFYRGPGEQYF | TGTGCCAGCAGTTTTTACAGGGGACCAGGCGAGCAGTACTTC
TRBJ2-7 | TRBV5-1 | - | many | CASSLDVSYEQYF | TGCGCCAGCAGCTTGGACGTCAGCTACGAGCAGTACTTC